The present T cell receptor beta chain was sequenced within a study of cytomegalovirus exposure and HLA in healthy donors. General study findings and limits: In a later analysis, TCR beta V- and J-gene trimming showed a link to a missense DCLRE1C variant. At a 0.05 false discovery rate, a later analysis found about 17,000 TCR beta sequences to be associated with HLA alleles. It was confirmed in vitro that a few of the CMV-associated chains were specific for CMV antigens.

PCR was performed using 60 Vbeta and 13 Jbeta primers. Some clones are missing from TCRdb's copy, which holds only in-frame ones; the method was immunoSEQ multiplex PCR. This table has under 150,000 clones, approximately 83% appearing once. Points on this clone: Its antigen is not known.

The CDR3 is 15 amino acids. In germline, CDR1 is MNHEY, CDR2 SMNVEV (reference sequence). The receptor's source is a man aged 35 to 55 in good health and CMV-seropositive. Material: PBMCs. This chain links TRBV27 with TRBJ2-5, with 11 bases matching TRBD1. The J call could be wrong; TRBJ2-7 is a better fit for the DNA end. This chain's CDR3 is CASSRTGGASYEQYF. The CDR3 DNA follows: TGTGCCAGCAGCCGGACAGGGGGCGCTTCCTACGAGCAGTACTTC.